This T cell receptor beta chain was sequenced during a study of blood T cell repertoires in COVID-19. Background on the study: T cells, B-cell-depleted T cells, or PBMCs provided the cDNA or gDNA that served as material.

Recruited during active infection, patients (from Seattle) were subsequently followed longitudinally. Per the study methods: Estimation of nucleated cell counts was performed using reference gene primer amplification. Assay: immunoSEQ multiplex PCR; the TCRdb copy retains only in-frame clones and omits some. The V and J calls and clone size were taken over from that table, and D and trimming were inferred from the DNA. The sample comprises about 89,000 clones, around 75% of which are singletons, and 6.3% rests with the top ten. The CDR3 runs 17 residues. Germline CDR1 MNHEY, CDR2 SMNVEV (reference sequence). V lost 5 bases and J lost 4; bases outside the gene matches: 9.

Sequenced input: peripheral blood. This clonotype was sampled from a man between 65 and 79 years old with COVID-19, enrolled during active disease. This chain joins TRBV27 and TRBJ2-5, with TRBD2 matching over 14 bases. CDR3 residues: CASSPLGTSGSPETQYF. CDR3 DNA: TGTGCCAGCAGTCCCTTGGGGACTAGCGGGAGTCCAGAGACCCAGTACTTC.